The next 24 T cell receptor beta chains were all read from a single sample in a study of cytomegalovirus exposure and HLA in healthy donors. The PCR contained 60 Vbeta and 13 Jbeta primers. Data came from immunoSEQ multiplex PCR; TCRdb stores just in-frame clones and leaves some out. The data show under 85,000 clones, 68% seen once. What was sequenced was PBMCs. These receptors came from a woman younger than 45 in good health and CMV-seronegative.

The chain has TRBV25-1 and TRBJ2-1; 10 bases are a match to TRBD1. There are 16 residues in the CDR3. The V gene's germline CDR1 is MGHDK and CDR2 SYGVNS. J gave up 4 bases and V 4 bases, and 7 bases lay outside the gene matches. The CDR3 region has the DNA TGTGCCAGCAGTGCAGGACCGGGACAGGGGTACAATGAGCAGTTCTTC. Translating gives CASSAGPGQGYNEQFF.

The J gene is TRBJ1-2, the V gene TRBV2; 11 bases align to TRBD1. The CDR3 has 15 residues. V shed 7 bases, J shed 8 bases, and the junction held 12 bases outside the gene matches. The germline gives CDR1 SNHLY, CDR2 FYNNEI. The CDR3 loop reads CASNGQGAGSSGYTF. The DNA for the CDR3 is TGTGCCAGCAACGGACAGGGGGCGGGTTCGAGCGGCTACACCTTC.

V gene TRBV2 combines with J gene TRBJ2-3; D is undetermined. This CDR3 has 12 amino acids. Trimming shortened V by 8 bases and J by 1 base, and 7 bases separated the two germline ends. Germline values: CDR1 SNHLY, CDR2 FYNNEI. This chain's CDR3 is CASAQGTDTQYF. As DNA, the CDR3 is TGTGCCAGCGCGCAGGGCACAGATACGCAGTATTTT.

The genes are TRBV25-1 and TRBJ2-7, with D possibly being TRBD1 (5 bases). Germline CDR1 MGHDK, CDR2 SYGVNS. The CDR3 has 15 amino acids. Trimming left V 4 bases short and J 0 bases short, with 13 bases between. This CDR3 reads CASSVRTNSSYEQYF. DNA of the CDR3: TGTGCCAGCAGTGTAAGGACAAACAGCTCCTACGAGCAGTACTTC.

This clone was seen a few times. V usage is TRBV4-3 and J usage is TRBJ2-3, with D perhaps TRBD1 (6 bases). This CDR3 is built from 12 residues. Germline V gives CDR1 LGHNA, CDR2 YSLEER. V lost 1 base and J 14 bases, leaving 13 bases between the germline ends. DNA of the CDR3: TGCGCCAGCAGCCAAGGCGACAGGTTTAGGTATTTT. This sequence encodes CASSQGDRFRYF.

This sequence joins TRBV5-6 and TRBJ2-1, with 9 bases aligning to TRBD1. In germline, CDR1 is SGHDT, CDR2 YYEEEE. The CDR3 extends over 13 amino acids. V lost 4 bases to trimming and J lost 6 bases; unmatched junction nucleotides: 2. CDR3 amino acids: CASSQDRGNEQFF. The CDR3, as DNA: TGTGCCAGCAGCCAGGACAGGGGCAATGAGCAGTTCTTC.

Written as DNA, the CDR3 is TGTGCCTGGAGGGGCGGAGGGGTCTACGAGCAGTACTTC. It codes for CAWRGGGVYEQYF. The chain uses TRBV30 and TRBJ2-5; D perhaps matches TRBD2 (6 bases). Judging by the DNA end, TRBJ2-7 fits better; the J call may be wrong. The CDR3 consists of 13 residues. CDR1 GTSNPN and CDR2 SVGIG come from the germline V gene (reference sequence).

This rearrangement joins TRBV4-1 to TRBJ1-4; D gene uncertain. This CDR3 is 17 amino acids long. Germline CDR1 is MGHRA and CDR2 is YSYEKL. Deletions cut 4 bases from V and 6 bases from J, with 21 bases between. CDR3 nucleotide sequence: TGCGCCAGCAGCCCACCAGGTGGAGGGCGGACCGATGAAAAACTGTTTTTT. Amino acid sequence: CASSPPGGGRTDEKLFF.

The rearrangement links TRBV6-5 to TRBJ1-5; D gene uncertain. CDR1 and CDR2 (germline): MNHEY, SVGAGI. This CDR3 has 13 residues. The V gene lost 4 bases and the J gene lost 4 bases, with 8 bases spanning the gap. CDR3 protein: CASSSVRNQPQHF. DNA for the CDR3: TGTGCCAGCAGTTCCGTCCGGAATCAGCCCCAGCATTTT.

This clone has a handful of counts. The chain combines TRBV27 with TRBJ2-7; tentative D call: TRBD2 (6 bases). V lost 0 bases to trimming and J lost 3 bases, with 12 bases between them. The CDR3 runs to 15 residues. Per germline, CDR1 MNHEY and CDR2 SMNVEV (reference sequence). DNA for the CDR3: TGTGCCAGCAGTTTATCCTACGGGGGACGCTACGAGCAGTACTTC. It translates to CASSLSYGGRYEQYF.

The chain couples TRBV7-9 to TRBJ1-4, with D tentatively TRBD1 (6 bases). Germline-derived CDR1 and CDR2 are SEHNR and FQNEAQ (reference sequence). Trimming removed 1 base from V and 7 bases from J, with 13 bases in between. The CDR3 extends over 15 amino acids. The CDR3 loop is CASSLGRTETEKLFF. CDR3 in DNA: TGTGCCAGCAGCTTAGGGAGGACAGAAACTGAAAAACTGTTTTTT.

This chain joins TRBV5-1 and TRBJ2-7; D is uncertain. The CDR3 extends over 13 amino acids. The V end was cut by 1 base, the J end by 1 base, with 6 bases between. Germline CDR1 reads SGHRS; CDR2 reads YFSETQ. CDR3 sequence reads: CASSLSRSYEQYF. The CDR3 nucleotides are TGCGCCAGCAGCTTGAGCAGGTCCTACGAGCAGTACTTC.

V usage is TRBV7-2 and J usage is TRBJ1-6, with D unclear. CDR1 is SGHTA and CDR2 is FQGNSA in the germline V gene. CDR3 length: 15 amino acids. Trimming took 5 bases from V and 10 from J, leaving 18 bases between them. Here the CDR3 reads CASSPPRGPYSPLHF. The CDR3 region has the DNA TGTGCCAGCAGCCCCCCCCGGGGTCCATACTCACCCCTCCACTTT.

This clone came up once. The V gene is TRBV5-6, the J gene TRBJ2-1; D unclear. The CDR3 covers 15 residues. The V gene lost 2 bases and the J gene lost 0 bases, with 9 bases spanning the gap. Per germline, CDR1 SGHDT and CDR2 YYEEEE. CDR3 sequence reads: CASSFKQVSYNEQFF. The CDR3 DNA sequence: TGTGCCAGCAGCTTTAAGCAGGTCTCCTACAATGAGCAGTTCTTC.

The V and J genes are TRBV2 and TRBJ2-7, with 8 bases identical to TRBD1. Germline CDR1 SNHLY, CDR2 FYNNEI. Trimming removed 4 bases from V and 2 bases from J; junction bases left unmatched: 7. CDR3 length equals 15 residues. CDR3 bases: TGTGCCAGCAGTGGCCTCGGGACAGGACCCTACGAGCAGTACTTC. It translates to CASSGLGTGPYEQYF.

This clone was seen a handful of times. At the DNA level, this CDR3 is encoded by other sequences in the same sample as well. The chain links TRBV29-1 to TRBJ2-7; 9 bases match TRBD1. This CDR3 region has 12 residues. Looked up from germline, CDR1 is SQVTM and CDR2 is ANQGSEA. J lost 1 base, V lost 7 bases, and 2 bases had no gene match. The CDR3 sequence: CSGGQGSYEQYF. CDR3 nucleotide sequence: TGCAGCGGTGGACAGGGGTCCTACGAGCAGTACTTC.

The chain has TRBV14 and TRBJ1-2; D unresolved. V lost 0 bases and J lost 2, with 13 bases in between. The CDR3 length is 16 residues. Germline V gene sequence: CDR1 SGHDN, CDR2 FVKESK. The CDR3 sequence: CASSQDPRAKNYGYTF. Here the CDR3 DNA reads TGTGCCAGCAGCCAAGATCCGAGGGCTAAGAACTATGGCTACACCTTC.

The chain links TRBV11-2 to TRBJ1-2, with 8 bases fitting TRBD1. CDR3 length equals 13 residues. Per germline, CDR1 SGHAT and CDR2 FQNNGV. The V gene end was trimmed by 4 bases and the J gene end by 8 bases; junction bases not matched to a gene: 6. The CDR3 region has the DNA TGTGCCAGCAGCTCGGACAGGGCTAACGGCTACACCTTC. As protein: CASSSDRANGYTF.

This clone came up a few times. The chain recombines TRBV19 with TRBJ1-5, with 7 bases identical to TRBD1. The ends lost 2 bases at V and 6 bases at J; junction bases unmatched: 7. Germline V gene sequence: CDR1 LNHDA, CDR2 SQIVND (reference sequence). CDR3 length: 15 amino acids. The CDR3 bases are TGTGCCAGTAGTATAAGAGGGGGCGCAGGTCAGCCCCAGCATTTT. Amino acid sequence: CASSIRGGAGQPQHF.

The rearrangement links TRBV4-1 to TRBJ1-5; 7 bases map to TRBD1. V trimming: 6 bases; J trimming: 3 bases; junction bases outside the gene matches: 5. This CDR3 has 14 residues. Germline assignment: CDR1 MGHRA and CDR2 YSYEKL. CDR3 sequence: CASRGRGDNQPQHF. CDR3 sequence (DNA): TGCGCCAGCAGGGGCAGGGGGGACAATCAGCCCCAGCATTTT.

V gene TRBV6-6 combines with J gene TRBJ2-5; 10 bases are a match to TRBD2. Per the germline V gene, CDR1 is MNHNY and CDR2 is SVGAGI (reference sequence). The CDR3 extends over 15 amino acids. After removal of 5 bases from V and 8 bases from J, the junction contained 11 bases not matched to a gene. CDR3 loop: CASSRASGGGETQYF. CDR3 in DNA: TGTGCCAGCAGTAGGGCTAGCGGGGGAGGGGAAACCCAGTACTTC.

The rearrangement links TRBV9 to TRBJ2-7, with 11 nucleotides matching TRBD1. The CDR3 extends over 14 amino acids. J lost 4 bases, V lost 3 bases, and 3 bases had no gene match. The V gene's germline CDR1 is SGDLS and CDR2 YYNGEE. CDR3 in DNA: TGTGCCAGCAGCGAGGGGACAGGGGGGTACGAGCAGTACTTC. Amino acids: CASSEGTGGYEQYF.

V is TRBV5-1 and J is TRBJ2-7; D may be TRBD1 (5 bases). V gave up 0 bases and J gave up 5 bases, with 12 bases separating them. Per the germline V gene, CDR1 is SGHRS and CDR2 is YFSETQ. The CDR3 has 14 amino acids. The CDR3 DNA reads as TGCGCCAGCAGCTTGGGGGCAGGGTTCGACGAGCAGTACTTC. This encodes CASSLGAGFDEQYF.

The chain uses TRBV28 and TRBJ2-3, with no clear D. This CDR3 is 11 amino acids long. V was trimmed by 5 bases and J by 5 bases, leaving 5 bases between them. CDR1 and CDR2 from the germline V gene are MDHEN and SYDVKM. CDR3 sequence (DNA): TGTGCCAGCAGTCCTCGAGATACGCAGTATTTT. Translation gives CASSPRDTQYF.